This TCR beta chain was recorded in a study of long-term antiretroviral therapy in people with HIV. This CDR3 has 14 amino acids. Germline V gene sequence: CDR1 MGHRA, CDR2 YSYEKL. The V end lost 4 bases, the J end lost 3 bases, and 10 bases lay between the germline ends. Sequencing used immunoSEQ v3.0 at survey level. The table came from immunoSEQ multiplex PCR; TCRdb's copy has only in-frame clones and leaves some out. The table shows 25,000 to 30,000 clones, with 82% occurring only once. As for this clone: Antigen specificity is unknown.

Broader study findings: At every time point, clones expanded before ART dominated the repertoire. Post-ART diversity increased but stayed below transplant donor controls.

The sequence was obtained from a man aged 18 to 30 with HIV. The chain uses TRBV4-1 and TRBJ2-1; D is ambiguous. Sequences were derived from unsorted PBMCs, sampled 0.8 years before starting antiretroviral therapy. The CDR3 nucleotides read TGCGCCAGCAGCCGGGATTGGGGCTACAATGAGCAGTTCTTC. Protein: CASSRDWGYNEQFF.